This TCR beta chain came from a study of T cell repertoires in cytomegalovirus infection. Overall study results and limits: The study identified carriers of CMV plus the relevant HLA from cumulative public TCR beta family frequency.

TCRdb analysed the reads with MiXCR anew, one entry per CDR3 protein. The sample holds some 800,000 distinct CDR3 sequences, 32% seen once. V lost 4 bases and J 6 bases, leaving 14 bases between the germline ends. The germline CDR1 and CDR2 sequences are MNHNY and SVGAGI (reference sequence). CDR3 length equals 14 residues. Comments on this clonotype: Its antigen remains unknown.

Sequencing was performed on cultured CD8+ T cells from PBMCs, taken from culture after CMV antigen stimulation. The TCR sequence derives from a human donor in good health (CMV status not recorded). Some clones in this sample may be carry-over from other donors' samples. The rearrangement uses TRBV6-6 and TRBJ2-3; unclear D gene. For the CDR3, the DNA is TGTGCCAGCAGTTCGGGCCGATTTAGGGATACGCAGTATTTT. It is translated as CASSSGRFRDTQYF.